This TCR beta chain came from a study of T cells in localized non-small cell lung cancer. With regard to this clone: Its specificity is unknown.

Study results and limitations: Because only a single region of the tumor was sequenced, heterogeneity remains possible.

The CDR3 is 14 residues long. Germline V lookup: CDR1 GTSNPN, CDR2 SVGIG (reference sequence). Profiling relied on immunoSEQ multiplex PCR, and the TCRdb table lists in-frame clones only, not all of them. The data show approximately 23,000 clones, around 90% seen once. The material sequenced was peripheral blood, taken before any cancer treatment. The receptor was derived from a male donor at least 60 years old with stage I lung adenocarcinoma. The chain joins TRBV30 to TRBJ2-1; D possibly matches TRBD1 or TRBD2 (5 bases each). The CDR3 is CAARGQGAYNEQFF. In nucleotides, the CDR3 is TGTGCTGCTCGTGGGCAGGGAGCCTACAATGAGCAGTTCTTC. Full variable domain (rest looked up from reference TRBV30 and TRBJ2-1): SQTIHQWPATLVQPVGSPLSLECTVEGTSNPNLYWYRQAAGRGLQLLFYSVGIGQISSEVPQNLSASRPQDRQFILSSKKLLLSDSGFYLCAARGQGAYNEQFFGPGTRLTVL.